The rows below give T cell receptor beta chains drawn from one sample of a study of OX40 agonist ivuxolimab in advanced cancers. TCRdb's table, derived via immunoSEQ multiplex PCR, lists solely in-frame clones and lacks some. The data show over 35,000 clones, approximately 84% seen once. This specimen consisted of CD4+ or CD8+ T cells sorted from blood, obtained in a trial of the OX40 agonist ivuxolimab. All receptors derive from an adult with an advanced solid tumor such as melanoma, head and neck, liver or kidney cancer. CDR3s leave out the opening cysteine and the closing phenylalanine or tryptophan. Clone size is not always given. Where it is, it says once, few, many or a class for expanded clones.

>TRBV19|TRBJ1-2|NA
ASSAGTGPFYGYT
>TRBV19|TRBJ2-1|few
ASSPPDRGGNEQF
>TRBV4-3|TRBJ1-5|NA
ASSQDWAGTNQPQH
>TRBV11-1|TRBJ1-5|NA
ASSLGSDQPQH
>TRBV9|TRBJ2-7|NA
ASSVVEGVEQY
>TRBV15|TRBJ1-5|NA
ATSRETGALYQPQH
>TRBV30|TRBJ1-5|NA
AWTSGQGGRQPQH
>TRBV29-1|TRBJ2-3|NA
SVEGLLAGEGTDTQY
>TRBV6-1|TRBJ2-5|NA
ASSPWTEGTQY
>TRBV20-1|TRBJ1-1|NA
SAGFEAF
>TRBV28|TRBJ2-3|NA
ASSTFSGYTDTQY
>TRBV7-2|TRBJ2-7|few
ASSSSGLVNEQY
>TRBV6-5|TRBJ2-7|NA
ASAWDRVYEQY
>TRBV19|TRBJ1-1|NA
ASSRLINTEAF
>TRBV18|TRBJ2-3|NA
ASSPIFTSGDTSSTDTQY
>TRBV4-1|TRBJ2-7|NA
ASSQGQGGTYEQY
>TRBV5-1|TRBJ2-3|NA
ASSWRRDTQY
>TRBV15|TRBJ2-5|few
ATSRDQEGAETQY
>TRBV30|TRBJ2-5|NA
AWNRGPETQY
>TRBV10-3|TRBJ2-7|NA
AISEPGRSYEQY
>TRBV10-3|TRBJ2-3|NA
AVAQGTDTQY
>TRBV6-5|TRBJ1-5|NA
ASSSSGTGHQPQH
>TRBV27|TRBJ2-7|NA
ASSFVAAWVSKRGVDEQY
>TRBV6-5|TRBJ2-1|NA
ASSLAGTSAYNEQF
>TRBV4-3|TRBJ1-1|NA
AGSQDPHLGQGAGYRAF
>TRBV7-8|TRBJ1-1|NA
ASSPSDREGGGTEAF
>TRBV5-4|TRBJ2-6|NA
ASSQDLTTGANVLT
>TRBV19|TRBJ1-3|NA
ASAPSGSSGNTIY
>TRBV18|TRBJ1-5|NA
ASSPSGGGGNQPQH
>TRBV4-3|TRBJ1-5|NA
ASSQDVTGRGQPQH